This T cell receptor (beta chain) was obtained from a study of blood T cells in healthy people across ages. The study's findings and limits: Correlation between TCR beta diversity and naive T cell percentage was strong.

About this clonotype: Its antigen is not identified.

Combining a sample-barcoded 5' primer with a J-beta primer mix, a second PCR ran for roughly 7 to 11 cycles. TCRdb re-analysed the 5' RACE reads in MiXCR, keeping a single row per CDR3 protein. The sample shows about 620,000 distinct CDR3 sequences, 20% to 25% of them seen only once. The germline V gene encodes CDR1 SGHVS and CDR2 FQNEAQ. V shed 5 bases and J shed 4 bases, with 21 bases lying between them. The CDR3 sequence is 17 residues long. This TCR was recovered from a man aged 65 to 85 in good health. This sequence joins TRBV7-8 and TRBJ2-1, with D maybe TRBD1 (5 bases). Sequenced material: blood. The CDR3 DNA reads TGTGCCAGCAGCCACGTGGTTAGGGAAGGGGCTTACAATGAGCAGTTCTTC. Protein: CASSHVVREGAYNEQFF.